These 31 T cell receptor beta chains were all obtained from the same sample, sequenced in a study of cytomegalovirus exposure and HLA in healthy donors. The PCR had 60 Vbeta and 13 Jbeta primers. The data were produced by immunoSEQ multiplex PCR, yet TCRdb's version contains in-frame clones alone and is incomplete. The table records 150,000 to 180,000 clones, 60% to 80% of them present only once. Material: PBMCs. These receptors were collected from a man aged 25-45 years in good health and CMV-seropositive.

The V gene is TRBV7-8, the J gene TRBJ2-5, with a tentative D call TRBD2 (6 bases). V was clipped by 5 bases and J by 1 base, with 11 bases between them. Looked up from germline, CDR1 is SGHVS and CDR2 is FQNEAQ. This CDR3 comprises 14 residues. The CDR3 region is CASSRGDSQETQYF. The CDR3 DNA reads TGTGCCAGCAGCCGAGGGGACTCCCAAGAGACCCAGTACTTC. Together with reference TRBV7-8 and TRBJ2-5, the CDR3 gives the full variable domain: GAGVSQSPRYKVAKRGQDVALRCDPISGHVSLFWYQQALGQGPEFLTYFQNEAQLDKSGLPSDRFFAERPEGSVSTLKIQRTQQEDSAVYLCASSRGDSQETQYFGPGTRLLVL.

The V and J genes are TRBV5-4 and TRBJ2-5; D perhaps matches TRBD2 (5 bases). From germline, CDR1 is SGHNT and CDR2 YYREEE (reference sequence). V was trimmed by 0 bases and J by 2 bases, leaving 8 bases between them. This CDR3 has 14 amino acids. The CDR3 nucleotides read TGTGCCAGCAGCTTGGATAGCGTACAAGAGACCCAGTACTTC. This gives the protein CASSLDSVQETQYF.

This clone was picked up one time. This rearrangement joins TRBV27 to TRBJ2-7, with TRBD2 matching 8 bases. Germline loops: CDR1 MNHEY, CDR2 SMNVEV (reference sequence). The CDR3 covers 14 residues. The ends lost 6 bases at V and 0 bases at J; junction bases unmatched: 4. CDR3 DNA sequence: TGTGCCAGCAGCGCAAGCGGGAGCTCCTACGAGCAGTACTTC. Its translation: CASSASGSSYEQYF.

This clone came up a few times. The genes are TRBV19 and TRBJ1-2; 7 bases fit TRBD1. J gave up 4 bases and V 4 bases, and 6 bases lay outside the gene matches. The germline V gene encodes CDR1 LNHDA and CDR2 SQIVND (reference sequence). CDR3 size: 14 residues. The CDR3 loop reads CASSTSDRAYGYTF. DNA of the CDR3: TGTGCCAGTAGTACCTCCGACAGGGCCTATGGCTACACCTTC.

The chain carries TRBV18 and TRBJ2-3; 8 bases agree with TRBD2. V shed 3 bases and J 4 bases; nucleotides not matched to a gene: 9. Germline V lookup: CDR1 KGHSH, CDR2 LQKENI. The CDR3 sequence is 16 residues long. The chain's CDR3 is CASSPNAGGAADTQYF. The CDR3 region has the DNA TGTGCCAGCTCACCTAACGCGGGAGGTGCCGCAGATACGCAGTATTTT.

Comment on this clone: Other DNA sequences in the sample encode the same CDR3. The chain recombines TRBV7-9 with TRBJ2-1; 14 positions agree with TRBD2. Germline V CDR1 and CDR2: SEHNR, FQNEAQ (reference sequence). This CDR3 is 15 amino acids long. V gave up 5 bases and J gave up 7 bases; unmatched junction bases: 4. CDR3 amino acids: CASSLGLAGGNEQFF. The CDR3 nucleotides read TGTGCCAGCAGCCTCGGACTAGCGGGAGGTAATGAGCAGTTCTTC.

The chain carries TRBV6-4 and TRBJ2-7; 10 bases map to TRBD2. The CDR3 is 15 residues long. V trimming: 0 bases; J trimming: 3 bases; junction bases outside the gene matches: 2. Germline CDR1 MRHNA, CDR2 SNTAGT. CDR3 region: CASSDSLAGDYEQYF. CDR3 sequence (DNA): TGTGCCAGCAGTGACTCTCTAGCGGGGGACTACGAGCAGTACTTC.

This clone is a singleton in its sample. The chain carries TRBV30 and TRBJ1-2; 7 bases match TRBD1. The V gene's germline CDR1 is GTSNPN and CDR2 SVGIG (reference sequence). V shed 4 bases, J shed 6 bases, and the junction held 8 bases outside the gene matches. CDR3 size: 13 residues. CDR3 loop: CAWNPGQADGYTF. CDR3 nucleotides: TGTGCCTGGAACCCTGGACAGGCGGATGGCTACACCTTC.

The V and J genes are TRBV4-1 and TRBJ1-5; maybe TRBD1 (5 bases). Germline-derived CDR1 and CDR2 are MGHRA and YSYEKL. This CDR3 has 16 amino acids. Trimming pared 5 bases from V and 3 bases from J, leaving 17 bases between. The CDR3: CASSFRRTGSNQPQHF. CDR3 in DNA: TGCGCCAGCAGCTTCCGTCGTACAGGATCCAATCAGCCCCAGCATTTT.

V usage is TRBV18 and J usage is TRBJ2-7, with 10 nucleotides matching TRBD1. Germline trimming cut 3 bases from V and 2 bases from J; bases unmatched to any gene: 1. The germline V gene encodes CDR1 KGHSH and CDR2 LQKENI. This CDR3 is 14 amino acids long. The CDR3 DNA reads TGTGCCAGCTCACCCGGGACAGGGGCCTACGAGCAGTACTTC. It yields the protein CASSPGTGAYEQYF.

The chain couples TRBV10-2 to TRBJ1-1; 8 bases are a match to TRBD1. V dropped 4 bases and J dropped 3; count of bases not matched to a gene: 1. Germline CDR1 WSHSY, CDR2 SAAADI. The CDR3 extends over 13 amino acids. This CDR3 reads CASSGQGYTEAFF. In DNA form, the CDR3 reads TGCGCCAGCAGTGGACAGGGGTACACTGAAGCTTTCTTT.

The rearrangement uses TRBV25-1 and TRBJ1-5; D ambiguous. V was clipped by 3 bases and J by 4 bases, with 10 bases between them. The CDR3 extends over 14 amino acids. Germline V gene data show CDR1 as MGHDK and CDR2 as SYGVNS. The CDR3 sequence: CASSEYGGNQPQHF. The CDR3 DNA reads TGTGCCAGCAGTGAGTATGGCGGGAATCAGCCCCAGCATTTT. The full variable domain, in which reference TRBV25-1 and TRBJ1-5 provide the parts outside the CDR3, is EADIYQTPRYLVIGTGKKITLECSQTMGHDKMYWYQQDPGMELHLIHYSYGVNSTEKGDLSSESTVSRIRTEHFPLTLESARPSHTSQYLCASSEYGGNQPQHFGDGTRLSIL.

The chain joins TRBV19 to TRBJ1-4, with D possibly matching TRBD1 (6 bases). The V gene's germline CDR1 is LNHDA and CDR2 SQIVND (reference sequence). V lost 7 bases and J 2 bases, leaving 11 bases between the germline ends. This CDR3 comprises 14 residues. The CDR3 here is CASTERGTNEKLFF. The DNA for the CDR3 is TGTGCCAGTACTGAAAGGGGGACTAATGAAAAACTGTTTTTT.

The chain couples TRBV29-1 to TRBJ2-4; a possible D gene is TRBD1 (5 bases). The CDR3 is 12 residues long. With 5 bases removed from V and 4 bases from J, the gap between germline ends came to 9 bases. Looked up from germline, CDR1 is SQVTM and CDR2 is ANQGSEA. DNA of the CDR3: TGCAGCGTTCAGACAGTGAAAAACATTCAGTACTTC. It yields the protein CSVQTVKNIQYF.

The chain recombines TRBV11-3 with TRBJ1-1; D gene unclear. V was clipped by 1 base and J by 0 bases, with 9 bases between them. The CDR3 runs to 15 residues. Per germline, CDR1 SGHNT and CDR2 YENEEA. The CDR3 reads CASSLGGGLNTEAFF. DNA for the CDR3: TGTGCCAGCAGCTTAGGGGGAGGACTGAACACTGAAGCTTTCTTT. Full variable domain (missing parts from reference TRBV11-3 and TRBJ1-1): EAGVVQSPRYKIIEKKQPVAFWCNPISGHNTLYWYLQNLGQGPELLIRYENEEAVDDSQLPKDRFSAERLKGVDSTLKIQPAELGDSAVYLCASSLGGGLNTEAFFGQGTRLTVV.

The rearrangement links TRBV9 to TRBJ2-1, with TRBD2 identical over 14 bases. V shed 3 bases, J shed 8 bases, and the junction held 4 bases outside the gene matches. Germline V lookup: CDR1 SGDLS, CDR2 YYNGEE. CDR3 length: 15 residues. CDR3 amino acids: CASSAGTSGSDEQFF. CDR3 DNA sequence: TGTGCCAGCAGCGCCGGGACTAGCGGGAGCGATGAGCAGTTCTTC.

The chain is built from TRBV30 and TRBJ2-1, with 7 bases fitting TRBD2. Germline V gene data show CDR1 as GTSNPN and CDR2 as SVGIG (reference sequence). J lost 6 bases, V lost 5 bases, and 7 bases had no gene match. The CDR3 loop spans 13 amino acids. The CDR3 protein is CAWVSVAGNEQFF. The CDR3 DNA reads as TGTGCCTGGGTATCCGTAGCGGGCAATGAGCAGTTCTTC.

The gene calls are TRBV2 and TRBJ2-5; 7 bases fit TRBD2. V was pared by 6 bases and J by 5 bases, with 3 bases of the junction left unmatched. The CDR3 has 12 amino acids. Germline values: CDR1 SNHLY, CDR2 FYNNEI. The CDR3 region is CASRVGGETQYF. DNA of the CDR3: TGTGCCAGCAGGGTGGGGGGGGAGACCCAGTACTTC.

The table lists this clone with a few counts. This chain links TRBV25-1 with TRBJ1-2; 9 bases line up with TRBD1. Trimming at V came to 0 bases and at J to 7 bases, leaving 9 bases not matched to a gene. CDR3 length: 16 residues. Germline CDR1 is MGHDK and CDR2 is SYGVNS. The CDR3 DNA follows: TGTGCCAGCAGTGAATACGTTTCTGGGACAGGGTCTGGCTACACCTTC. This gives the protein CASSEYVSGTGSGYTF.

The table lists this clone with a few counts. V and J are TRBV19 and TRBJ2-3; 8 nucleotides agree with TRBD2. The CDR3 spans 15 residues. Unmatched junction bases numbered 13, after V lost 6 bases and J lost 8 bases. Germline assignment: CDR1 LNHDA and CDR2 SQIVND (reference sequence). The CDR3, as DNA: TGTGCCAGTAGGACGGGGGGTAGCGGGAAGGGTACGCAGTATTTT. This translates into CASRTGGSGKGTQYF.

The V and J genes are TRBV10-1 and TRBJ2-7; TRBD1 might be the D (6 bases). This CDR3 is built from 13 residues. CDR1 WNHNN and CDR2 SYGVQD come from the germline V gene (reference sequence). The V gene lost 6 bases and the J gene lost 5 bases, with 14 bases spanning the gap. CDR3 region: CASSLTGGHEQYF. The CDR3 DNA reads as TGCGCCAGCAGCCTGACAGGAGGCCACGAGCAGTACTTC.

V and J are TRBV10-3 and TRBJ2-7; 13 nucleotides line up with TRBD2. V was pared by 4 bases and J by 3 bases, with 12 bases of the junction left unmatched. The germline gives CDR1 ENHRY, CDR2 SYGVKD. The CDR3 is 18 residues long. This chain's CDR3 is CAISGESRGTSGIYEQYF. The CDR3 DNA follows: TGTGCCATCAGTGGTGAAAGCCGAGGGACTAGCGGGATCTACGAGCAGTACTTC.

V gene TRBV19 combines with J gene TRBJ1-5; 9 bases align to TRBD1. The CDR3 extends over 14 amino acids. J lost 4 bases, V lost 11 bases, and 9 bases had no gene match. The germline gives CDR1 LNHDA, CDR2 SQIVND (reference sequence). CDR3 sequence: CACRQGGYNQPQHF. CDR3 coding DNA: TGTGCCTGCAGACAGGGGGGTTATAATCAGCCCCAGCATTTT.

This rearrangement joins TRBV5-6 to TRBJ2-7; 8 positions agree with TRBD1. This CDR3 comprises 14 residues. The germline V gene encodes CDR1 SGHDT and CDR2 YYEEEE. Unmatched junction bases numbered 6, after V lost 2 bases and J lost 5 bases. The CDR3 nucleotides read TGTGCCAGCAGCTTCGGGACAGGATTCCACGAGCAGTACTTC. Protein sequence: CASSFGTGFHEQYF.

The chain has TRBV28 and TRBJ1-3; 8 bases match TRBD1. CDR3 length: 14 amino acids. Trimming at V came to 8 bases and at J to 5 bases, leaving 8 bases not matched to a gene. Germline CDR1 MDHEN, CDR2 SYDVKM. For the CDR3, the DNA is TGTGCCAGCGGCAATGCAGGGGGCCGAAACACCATATATTTT. It encodes CASGNAGGRNTIYF.

The CDR3 DNA reads TGTGCCAGCAGTTTCGGACAGGGGCTAGGCCAGCCCCAGCATTTT. As protein: CASSFGQGLGQPQHF. V gene TRBV27 combines with J gene TRBJ1-5; TRBD1 agrees at 9 bases. The CDR3 is made up of 15 amino acids. V was pared by 3 bases and J by 7 bases, with 7 bases of the junction left unmatched. Germline CDR1 is MNHEY and CDR2 is SMNVEV (reference sequence).

This clone was detected only once. The rearrangement joins TRBV18 to TRBJ2-7; perhaps TRBD2 as D (5 bases). Germline V gene sequence: CDR1 KGHSH, CDR2 LQKENI. This CDR3 comprises 16 residues. The V gene lost 4 bases and the J gene lost 0 bases, with 16 bases spanning the gap. The CDR3 nucleotides read TGTGCCAGCTCACACCTGACGTGGGAGAGCTCCTACGAGCAGTACTTC. This gives the protein CASSHLTWESSYEQYF.

This clone was found a few times. The J gene is TRBJ1-2, the V gene TRBV4-2, with D possibly TRBD1 on 5 matching bases. V was trimmed by 4 bases and J by 2 bases, leaving 11 bases between them. CDR1 LGHNA and CDR2 YNFKEQ come from the germline V gene. CDR3 length: 14 residues. The CDR3: CASSPATDNYGYTF. The CDR3 DNA is TGTGCCAGCAGCCCGGCGACAGACAACTATGGCTACACCTTC.

V usage is TRBV30 and J usage is TRBJ2-7; 10 nucleotides line up with TRBD2. The germline V gene encodes CDR1 GTSNPN and CDR2 SVGIG (reference sequence). The length of the CDR3 is 15 residues. V was clipped by 1 base and J by 4 bases; unmatched bases: 7. The CDR3, as DNA: TGTGCCTGGAGTGACCCTTCTAGCGGGGGTTACGAGCAGTACTTC. Protein: CAWSDPSSGGYEQYF.

The rearrangement uses TRBV7-8 and TRBJ2-2; D perhaps matches TRBD1 (6 bases). The CDR3 totals 16 residues. Trimming cost V 5 bases and J 5 bases, with 18 bases left between them. Germline V gives CDR1 SGHVS, CDR2 FQNEAQ. The CDR3 DNA reads as TGTGCCAGCAGCGCTCAAGCCGGGACACAAACCGGGGAGCTGTTTTTT. Protein: CASSAQAGTQTGELFF. Full variable domain (rest looked up from reference TRBV7-8 and TRBJ2-2): GAGVSQSPRYKVAKRGQDVALRCDPISGHVSLFWYQQALGQGPEFLTYFQNEAQLDKSGLPSDRFFAERPEGSVSTLKIQRTQQEDSAVYLCASSAQAGTQTGELFFGEGSRLTVL.

V is TRBV7-9 and J is TRBJ1-1; D ambiguous. The CDR3 has 16 residues. Germline-derived CDR1 and CDR2 are SEHNR and FQNEAQ (reference sequence). Trimming took 1 base from V and 2 from J, leaving 14 bases between them. CDR3 sequence (DNA): TGTGCCAGCAGCTTAGGAGGGCCCGGAGGAAACACTGAAGCTTTCTTT. Its translation is CASSLGGPGGNTEAFF.